What follows are 14 T cell receptor beta chains derived from one specimen sequenced in a study of control samples from healthy donors and cancer patients (dated by TCRdb to the early 2020s). Preparation of the library involved the immunoSEQ multiplex PCR assay. TCRdb limited this immuneACCESS table to in-frame rearrangements with V and J called. A share of clones is missing; checked studies link under half to unresolved V genes, and the rest is unexplained. Counted in this sample were under 200,000 clones; around 95% of them appeared once. Jointly, the top ten make up approximately 4% of the sample. The specimen sequenced was blood. Receptors were obtained from a woman aged 60-70 years in good health.

The chain carries TRBV2 and TRBJ1-6; tentatively, D is TRBD1 (5 bases). The V and J ends lost 6 bases and 5 bases respectively, with 5 bases between them. CDR1 and CDR2 (germline): SNHLY, FYNNEI. The CDR3 loop spans 12 amino acids. The CDR3 bases are TGTGCCAGCAGCAGGGATAATTCACCCCTCCACTTT. As protein: CASSRDNSPLHF.

This chain connects TRBV11-2 to TRBJ2-1; the D gene is possibly TRBD1 (5 bases). CDR3 length: 15 residues. CDR1 and CDR2 from the germline V gene are SGHAT and FQNNGV. V was clipped by 2 bases and J by 2 bases, with 10 bases between them. The CDR3 sequence: CASSLSGQAYNEQFF. In DNA, the CDR3 is TGTGCCAGCAGCTTAAGTGGACAAGCCTACAATGAGCAGTTCTTC.

The V and J genes are TRBV2 and TRBJ1-2; TRBD1 is a possible D gene (6 bases). Germline V CDR1 and CDR2: SNHLY, FYNNEI. V was shortened by 4 bases and J by 2 bases, with 11 bases between the two germline ends. The CDR3 loop spans 14 amino acids. Here the CDR3 DNA reads TGTGCCAGCAGTGGAACAGGGAAAAACTATGGCTACACCTTC. Translation gives CASSGTGKNYGYTF. The full variable domain, completed using reference TRBV2 and TRBJ1-2, is EPEVTQTPSHQVTQMGQEVILRCVPISNHLYFYWYRQILGQKVEFLVSFYNNEISEKSEIFDDQFSVERPDGSNFTLKIRSTKLEDSAMYFCASSGTGKNYGYTFGSGTRLTVV.

The V call is TRBV10-3, the J call TRBJ2-7; D tentatively fits TRBD1 or TRBD2 (5 bases each). CDR1 is ENHRY, CDR2 SYGVKD, per germline. V was clipped by 3 bases and J by 6 bases, with 21 bases between them. The CDR3 loop spans 16 amino acids. CDR3 DNA: TGTGCCATCAGTGAAGGGGTGGCTAGAAAGGCGGGCGAGCAGTACTTC. This sequence encodes CAISEGVARKAGEQYF.

The chain recombines TRBV6-1 with TRBJ1-2; no clear D gene. CDR3 size: 15 residues. CDR1 and CDR2 from the germline V gene are MNHNS and SASEGT. The ends were cut back, 1 base at V and 4 bases at J, with 13 bases in the middle. Here the CDR3 reads CASSEVGSRGYGYTF. The CDR3 DNA reads as TGTGCCAGCAGTGAAGTCGGTAGCCGAGGCTATGGCTACACCTTC.

The genes are TRBV14 and TRBJ1-1, with D possibly matching TRBD1 (5 bases). Trimming left V 4 bases short and J 1 base short, with 10 bases between. Germline lookup yields CDR1 SGHDN and CDR2 FVKESK. The CDR3 runs to 14 residues. CDR3 sequence: CASSRGHPNTEAFF. The CDR3 DNA follows: TGTGCCAGCAGCCGAGGACATCCGAACACTGAAGCTTTCTTT.

Of note for this clone: One junction end disagrees with the germline gene, perhaps due to a read error. The chain employs TRBV3-1 (or the pseudogene TRBV3-2) and TRBJ2-2; D tentatively reads TRBD1 or TRBD2 (5 bases each). Per the germline V gene, CDR1 is LGHDT and CDR2 is YNNKEL (reference sequence). The CDR3 has 16 residues. This CDR3 is CASIQGKGVWHRGAVF. CDR3 nucleotides: TGTGCCAGCATCCAAGGAAAAGGGGTGTGGCACCGGGGAGCTGTTTTT.

This chain uses TRBV15 with TRBJ1-1; possible D gene TRBD1, 5 bases. The CDR3 runs to 15 residues. V was cut by 1 base and J by 3 bases, with 12 bases left in between. Germline loops: CDR1 LNHNV, CDR2 YYDKDF (reference sequence). CDR3 protein: CATSRAKGLHTEAFF. The CDR3 bases are TGTGCCACCAGCAGAGCAAAGGGACTTCACACTGAAGCTTTCTTT.

This sequence joins TRBV4-3 and TRBJ1-1; 8 nucleotides match TRBD1. V lost 4 bases to trimming and J lost 5 bases; unmatched junction nucleotides: 9. CDR1 and CDR2 (germline): LGHNA, YSLEER. CDR3 length equals 15 residues. Written as DNA, the CDR3 is TGCGCCAGCAGCCGGAAACAGGGGGTTTGGACTGAAGCTTTCTTT. Protein: CASSRKQGVWTEAFF.

The chain has TRBV6-5 and TRBJ1-2; a possible D gene is TRBD1 (6 bases). CDR3 size: 13 residues. Trimming shortened V by 6 bases and J by 7 bases, and 15 bases separated the two germline ends. CDR1 and CDR2 from the germline V gene are MNHEY and SVGAGI. The DNA of the CDR3 is TGTGCCAGCAGAACCGGGACAAAAGGTGGCTACACCTTC. Translation: CASRTGTKGGYTF.

The rearrangement uses TRBV7-2 and TRBJ2-3; 9 bases agree with TRBD2. V lost 5 bases to trimming and J lost 1 base; unmatched junction nucleotides: 4. The V gene's germline CDR1 is SGHTA and CDR2 FQGNSA. The CDR3 consists of 15 residues. Here the CDR3 reads CASSPVAGGTDTQYF. The CDR3 nucleotides read TGTGCCAGCAGCCCGGTAGCGGGGGGCACAGATACGCAGTATTTT.

The J gene is TRBJ1-5, the V gene TRBV27; D remains unclear. The CDR3 consists of 13 residues. The germline CDR1 and CDR2 sequences are MNHEY and SMNVEV (reference sequence). Trimming stripped 2 bases from V and 1 base from J, with 3 bases between. This CDR3 reads CASSLKSNQPQHF. Written as DNA, the CDR3 is TGTGCCAGCAGTTTAAAGAGCAATCAGCCCCAGCATTTT.

The V call is TRBV9, the J call TRBJ2-3; tentative D call: TRBD1 (5 bases). CDR1 and CDR2 (germline): SGDLS, YYNGEE. The CDR3 spans 14 residues. The V and J ends lost 0 bases and 2 bases respectively, with 7 bases between them. The CDR3 region is CASSVAGYTDTQYF. The DNA for the CDR3 is TGTGCCAGCAGCGTAGCAGGGTACACAGATACGCAGTATTTT.

The chain couples TRBV14 to TRBJ2-2; TRBD1 agrees at 12 bases. This CDR3 region has 16 residues. The V segment lost 5 bases and the J segment 7 bases; nucleotides outside the gene matches: 8. In germline, CDR1 is SGHDN, CDR2 FVKESK. CDR3 residues: CASSSTGTGGIGELFF. The CDR3 DNA reads TGTGCCAGCAGCTCAACCGGGACAGGGGGCATCGGGGAGCTGTTTTTT.